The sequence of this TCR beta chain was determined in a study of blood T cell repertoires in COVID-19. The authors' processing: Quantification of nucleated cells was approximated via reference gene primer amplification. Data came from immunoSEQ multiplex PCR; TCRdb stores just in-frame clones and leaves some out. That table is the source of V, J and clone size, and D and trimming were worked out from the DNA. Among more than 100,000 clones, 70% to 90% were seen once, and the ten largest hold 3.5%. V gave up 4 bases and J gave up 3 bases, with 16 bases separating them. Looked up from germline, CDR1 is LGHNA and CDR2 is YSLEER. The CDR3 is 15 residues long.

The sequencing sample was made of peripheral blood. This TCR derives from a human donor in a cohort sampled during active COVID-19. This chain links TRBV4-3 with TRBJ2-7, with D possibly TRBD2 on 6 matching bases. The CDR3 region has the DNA TGCGCCAGCAGCCGGGGTCGGGAGTCCTTCTACGAGCAGTACTTC. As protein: CASSRGRESFYEQYF.